This note documents a single T cell receptor beta chain sequence. Its antigen is undetermined. The sample belongs to a study of shared clonotypes between healthy human individuals. Study-wide background: CD4 naive and memory got three plates each, CD8 naive two, CD8 memory one. The study, taken as a whole, reports: Depth of sequencing was expected to influence donor clonotype sharing.

Positively selected for CCR7, the CD45RO-negative cells used as naive CD8 cells excluded terminally differentiated effector memory CD45RA+ cells. Donors included only healthy HIV-negative adults lacking recent acute infections or vaccinations. Every donor was a Caucasian adult from Nashville, Tennessee. The germline V gene encodes CDR1 SGHAT and CDR2 FQDESV (reference sequence). CDR3 size: 13 residues. Trimming removed 4 bases from V and 4 bases from J; junction bases left unmatched: 1. The table came from immunoSEQ multiplex PCR; TCRdb's copy has only in-frame clones and leaves some out. The sample yields around 2.1 million clones, roughly 91% seen once.

The V call is TRBV11-1, the J call TRBJ2-1; 7 bases line up with TRBD2. Sequences were obtained from naive CD8+ T cells from PBMCs. The sequence was collected from a man aged 18-30 years in good health. Some clones in this sample may be carry-over from other donors' samples. The CDR3 DNA reads as TGTGCCAGCAGCTGGGGGGGTTACAATGAGCAGTTCTTC. It is translated as CASSWGGYNEQFF.